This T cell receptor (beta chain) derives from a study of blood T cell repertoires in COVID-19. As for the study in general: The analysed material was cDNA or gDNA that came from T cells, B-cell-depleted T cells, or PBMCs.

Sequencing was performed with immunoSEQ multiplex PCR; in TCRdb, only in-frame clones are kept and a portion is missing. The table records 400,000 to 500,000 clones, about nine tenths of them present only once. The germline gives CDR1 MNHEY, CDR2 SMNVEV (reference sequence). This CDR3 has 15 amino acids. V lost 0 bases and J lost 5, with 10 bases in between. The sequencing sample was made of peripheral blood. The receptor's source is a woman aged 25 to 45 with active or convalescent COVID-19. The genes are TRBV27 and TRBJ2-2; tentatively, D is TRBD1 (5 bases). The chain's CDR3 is CASSLSLQGTGELFF. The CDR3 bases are TGTGCCAGCAGTTTATCGCTCCAGGGAACCGGGGAGCTGTTTTTT.